This T cell receptor beta chain was sequenced for a study of blood T cell repertoires in COVID-19. Looking at the study overall: There were acute and convalescent COVID-19 samples, and they came from the United States, Italy and Spain. Nucleic acid was either cDNA or gDNA, and it came from T cells, B-cell-depleted T cells, or PBMCs.

V lost 3 bases to trimming and J lost 0 bases, with 8 bases between them. CDR1 and CDR2 from the germline V gene are LGHDT and YNNKEL (reference sequence). CDR3 length equals 14 residues. In the original analysis: Amplification from reference gene primers served as the basis for estimated nucleated cell counts. Profiling relied on immunoSEQ multiplex PCR, and the TCRdb table lists in-frame clones only, not all of them. The V and J calls and clone size are taken from that table; D and trimming were inferred from the DNA. Among 75,000 to 100,000 clones listed, roughly 85% were seen once. The sequenced sample consisted of peripheral blood. The chain has TRBV3-1 (or the pseudogene TRBV3-2) and TRBJ1-1; D is possibly TRBD1 (5 bases). The TCR was taken from a man aged 55 to 69 with acute or convalescent COVID-19. Here the CDR3 reads CASSQQGMNTEAFF. The CDR3, as DNA: TGTGCCAGCAGCCAGCAGGGAATGAACACTGAAGCTTTCTTT.